This paragraph reports one T cell receptor (beta chain). This record comes from a study of identical twins' blood T cells. One entry per CDR3 protein, called by TCRdb with MiXCR from the 5' RACE reads. The table has about 370,000 distinct CDR3 sequences, 25% to 35% seen once. J lost 8 bases, V lost 6 bases, and 7 bases had no gene match. The CDR3 is 14 residues long. Germline V lookup: CDR1 SEHNR, CDR2 FQNEAQ (reference sequence). Material for sequencing was PBMCs. The sequence came from a woman aged 18-50 years in good health. The chain recombines TRBV7-9 with TRBJ1-3, with 10 bases lining up with TRBD1. DNA for the CDR3: TGTGCCAGCAGTGCCGGACAGGGGGGAGACACCATATATTTT. This encodes CASSAGQGGDTIYF.